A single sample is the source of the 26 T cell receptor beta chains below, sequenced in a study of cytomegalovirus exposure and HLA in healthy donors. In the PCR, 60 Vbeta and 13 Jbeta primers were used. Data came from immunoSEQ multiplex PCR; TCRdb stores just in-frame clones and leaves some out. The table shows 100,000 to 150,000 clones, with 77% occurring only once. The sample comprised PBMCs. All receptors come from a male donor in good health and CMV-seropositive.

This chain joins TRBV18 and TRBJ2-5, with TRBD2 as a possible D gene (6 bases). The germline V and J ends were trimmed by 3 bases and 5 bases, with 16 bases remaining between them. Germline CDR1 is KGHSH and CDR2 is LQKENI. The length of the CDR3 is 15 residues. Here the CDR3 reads CASSPVPGSLETQYF. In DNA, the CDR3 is TGTGCCAGCTCACCCGTCCCCGGGAGCCTTGAGACCCAGTACTTC.

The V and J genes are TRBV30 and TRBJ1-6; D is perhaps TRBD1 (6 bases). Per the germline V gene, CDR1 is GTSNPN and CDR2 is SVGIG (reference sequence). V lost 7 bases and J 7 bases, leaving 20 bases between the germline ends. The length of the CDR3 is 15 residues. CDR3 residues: CASQRQGFRNSPLHF. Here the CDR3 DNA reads TGTGCCTCCCAACGGCAGGGGTTTCGGAATTCACCCCTCCACTTT.

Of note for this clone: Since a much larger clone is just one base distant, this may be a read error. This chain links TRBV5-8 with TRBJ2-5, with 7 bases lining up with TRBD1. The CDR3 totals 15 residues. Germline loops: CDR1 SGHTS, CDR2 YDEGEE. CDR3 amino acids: CASSFTGARVGEQYF. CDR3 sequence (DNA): TGCGCCAGCAGCTTTACAGGGGCGCGCGTCGGGGAGCAGTACTTC.

This chain's CDR3 is CASSGTSGGLNEQFF. In nucleotides, the CDR3 is TGTGCCAGCAGCGGGACTAGCGGGGGTCTCAATGAGCAGTTCTTC. The rearrangement joins TRBV6-4 to TRBJ2-1; TRBD2 agrees at 14 bases. The V gene end was trimmed by 6 bases and the J gene end by 6 bases; junction bases not matched to a gene: 4. This CDR3 spans 15 amino acids. From germline, CDR1 is MRHNA and CDR2 SNTAGT.

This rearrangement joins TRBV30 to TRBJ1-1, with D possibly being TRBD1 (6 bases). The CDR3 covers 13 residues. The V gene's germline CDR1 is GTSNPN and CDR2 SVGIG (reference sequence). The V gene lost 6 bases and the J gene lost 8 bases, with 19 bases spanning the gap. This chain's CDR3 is CACPGGGAIEAFF. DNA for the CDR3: TGTGCCTGCCCCGGGGGGGGCGCAATAGAAGCTTTCTTT.

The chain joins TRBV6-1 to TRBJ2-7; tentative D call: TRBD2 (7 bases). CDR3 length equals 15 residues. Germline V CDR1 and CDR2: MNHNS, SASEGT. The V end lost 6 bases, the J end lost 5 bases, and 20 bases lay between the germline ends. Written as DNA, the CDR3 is TGTGCCAGCAGGAGGGGGGGGGCGAACTCAGACGAGCAGTACTTC. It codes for CASRRGGANSDEQYF.

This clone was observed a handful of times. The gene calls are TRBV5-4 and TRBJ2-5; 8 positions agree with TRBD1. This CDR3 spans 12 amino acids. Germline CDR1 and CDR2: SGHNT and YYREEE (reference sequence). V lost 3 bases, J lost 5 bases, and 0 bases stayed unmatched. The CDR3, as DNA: TGTGCCAGCAGCTGGGACAGGGAGACCCAGTACTTC. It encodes CASSWDRETQYF.

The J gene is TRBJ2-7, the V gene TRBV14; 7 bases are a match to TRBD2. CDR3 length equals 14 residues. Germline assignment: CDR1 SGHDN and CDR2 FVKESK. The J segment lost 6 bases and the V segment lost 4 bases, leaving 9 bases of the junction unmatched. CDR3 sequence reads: CASSPSGIGVEQYF. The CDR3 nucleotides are TGTGCCAGCAGCCCCAGCGGGATCGGTGTCGAGCAGTACTTC.

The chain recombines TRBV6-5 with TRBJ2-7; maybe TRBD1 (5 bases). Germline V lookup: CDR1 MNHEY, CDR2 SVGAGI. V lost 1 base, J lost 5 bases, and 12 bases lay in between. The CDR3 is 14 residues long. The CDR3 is CASSYLAGSDEQYF. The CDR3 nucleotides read TGTGCCAGCAGTTACTTGGCAGGGTCGGACGAGCAGTACTTC.

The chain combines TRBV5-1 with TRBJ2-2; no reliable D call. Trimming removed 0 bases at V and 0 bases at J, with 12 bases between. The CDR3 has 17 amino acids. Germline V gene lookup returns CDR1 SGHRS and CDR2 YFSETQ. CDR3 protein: CASSLDWSLTNTGELFF. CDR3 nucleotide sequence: TGCGCCAGCAGCTTGGATTGGTCCCTAACGAACACCGGGGAGCTGTTTTTT.

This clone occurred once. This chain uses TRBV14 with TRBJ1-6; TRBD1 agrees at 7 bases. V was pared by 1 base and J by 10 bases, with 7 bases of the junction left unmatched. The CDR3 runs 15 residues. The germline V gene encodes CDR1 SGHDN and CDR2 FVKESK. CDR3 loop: CASSQGQGRSSPLHF. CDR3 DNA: TGTGCCAGCAGCCAAGGACAGGGTAGGAGCTCACCCCTCCACTTT. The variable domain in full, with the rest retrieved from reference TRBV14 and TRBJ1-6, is EAGVTQFPSHSVIEKGQTVTLRCDPISGHDNLYWYRRVMGKEIKFLLHFVKESKQDESGMPNNRFLAERTGGTYSTLKVQPAELEDSGVYFCASSQGQGRSSPLHFGNGTRLTVT.

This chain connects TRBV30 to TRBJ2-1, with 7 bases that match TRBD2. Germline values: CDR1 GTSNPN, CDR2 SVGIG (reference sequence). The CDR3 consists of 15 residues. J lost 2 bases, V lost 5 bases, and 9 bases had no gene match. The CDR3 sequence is CAWGEGSRAYNEQFF. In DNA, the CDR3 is TGTGCCTGGGGGGAGGGGTCTAGGGCCTACAATGAGCAGTTCTTC.

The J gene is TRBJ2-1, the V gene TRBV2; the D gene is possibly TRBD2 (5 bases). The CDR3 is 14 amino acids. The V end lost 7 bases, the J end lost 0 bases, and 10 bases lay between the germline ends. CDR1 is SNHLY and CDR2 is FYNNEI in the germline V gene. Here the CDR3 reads CASTGVLSYNEQFF. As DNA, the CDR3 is TGTGCCAGCACCGGGGTCCTCTCCTACAATGAGCAGTTCTTC.

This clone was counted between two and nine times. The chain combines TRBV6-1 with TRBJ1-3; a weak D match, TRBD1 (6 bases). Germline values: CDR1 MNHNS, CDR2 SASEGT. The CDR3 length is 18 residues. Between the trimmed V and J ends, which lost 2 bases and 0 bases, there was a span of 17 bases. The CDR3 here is CASSERGYWDNSGNTIYF. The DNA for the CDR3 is TGTGCCAGCAGTGAAAGGGGGTATTGGGACAACTCTGGAAACACCATATATTTT.

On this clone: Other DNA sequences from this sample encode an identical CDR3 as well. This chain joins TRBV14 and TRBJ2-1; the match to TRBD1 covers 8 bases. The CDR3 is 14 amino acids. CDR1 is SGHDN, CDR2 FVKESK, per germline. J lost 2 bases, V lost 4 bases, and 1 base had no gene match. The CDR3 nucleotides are TGTGCCAGCAGCCCGACAGGGGCCTACAATGAGCAGTTCTTC. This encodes CASSPTGAYNEQFF.

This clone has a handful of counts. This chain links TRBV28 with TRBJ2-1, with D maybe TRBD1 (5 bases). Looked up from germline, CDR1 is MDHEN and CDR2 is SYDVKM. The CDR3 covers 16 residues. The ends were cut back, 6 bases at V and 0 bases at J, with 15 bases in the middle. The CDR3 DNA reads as TGTGCCAGCAGCTCCCCCAGGGATCTCTCCTACAATGAGCAGTTCTTC. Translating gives CASSSPRDLSYNEQFF. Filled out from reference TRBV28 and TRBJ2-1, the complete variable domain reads DVKVTQSSRYLVKRTGEKVFLECVQDMDHENMFWYRQDPGLGLRLIYFSYDVKMKEKGDIPEGYSVSREKKERFSLILESASTNQTSMYLCASSSPRDLSYNEQFFGPGTRLTVL.

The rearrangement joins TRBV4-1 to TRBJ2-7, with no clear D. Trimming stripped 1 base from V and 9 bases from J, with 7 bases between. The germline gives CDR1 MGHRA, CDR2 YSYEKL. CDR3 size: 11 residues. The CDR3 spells CASSQAGRQYF. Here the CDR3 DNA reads TGCGCCAGCAGCCAAGCAGGTCGGCAGTACTTC.

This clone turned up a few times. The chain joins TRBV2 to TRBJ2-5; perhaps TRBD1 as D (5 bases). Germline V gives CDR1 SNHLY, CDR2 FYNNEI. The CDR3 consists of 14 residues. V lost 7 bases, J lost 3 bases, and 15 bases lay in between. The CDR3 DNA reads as TGTGCCAGCACCCTAAGCAGGGTCAAAGAGACCCAGTACTTC. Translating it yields CASTLSRVKETQYF. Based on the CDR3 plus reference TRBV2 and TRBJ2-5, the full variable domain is EPEVTQTPSHQVTQMGQEVILRCVPISNHLYFYWYRQILGQKVEFLVSFYNNEISEKSEIFDDQFSVERPDGSNFTLKIRSTKLEDSAMYFCASTLSRVKETQYFGPGTRLLVL.

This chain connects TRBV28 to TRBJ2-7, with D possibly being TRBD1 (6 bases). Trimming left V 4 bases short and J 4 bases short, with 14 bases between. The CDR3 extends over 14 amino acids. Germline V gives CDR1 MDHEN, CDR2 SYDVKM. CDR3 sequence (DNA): TGTGCCAGCAGTTCAACAGGGTTTCAGTACGAGCAGTACTTC. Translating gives CASSSTGFQYEQYF.

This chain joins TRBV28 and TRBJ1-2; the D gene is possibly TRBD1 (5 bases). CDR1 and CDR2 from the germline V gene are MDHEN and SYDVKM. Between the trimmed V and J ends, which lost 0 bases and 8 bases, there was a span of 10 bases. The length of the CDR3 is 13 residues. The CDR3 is CASSLWGQRGYTF. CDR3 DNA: TGTGCCAGCAGTTTATGGGGGCAACGCGGCTACACCTTC.

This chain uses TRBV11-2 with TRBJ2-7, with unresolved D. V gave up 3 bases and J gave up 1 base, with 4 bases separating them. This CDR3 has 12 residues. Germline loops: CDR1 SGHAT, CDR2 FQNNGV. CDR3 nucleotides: TGTGCCAGCAGCTTCTCTTCCTACGAGCAGTACTTC. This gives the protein CASSFSSYEQYF.

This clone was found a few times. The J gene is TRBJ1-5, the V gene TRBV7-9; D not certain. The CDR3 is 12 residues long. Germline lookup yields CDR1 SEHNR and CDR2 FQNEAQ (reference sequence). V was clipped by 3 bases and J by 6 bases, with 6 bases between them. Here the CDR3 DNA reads TGTGCCAGCAGCTTCATCGGTCAGCCCCAGCATTTT. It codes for CASSFIGQPQHF.

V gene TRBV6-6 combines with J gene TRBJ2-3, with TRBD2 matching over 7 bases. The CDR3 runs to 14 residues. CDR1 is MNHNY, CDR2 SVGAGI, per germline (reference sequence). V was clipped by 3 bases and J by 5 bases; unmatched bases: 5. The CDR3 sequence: CASSYREGLDTQYF. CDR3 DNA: TGTGCCAGCAGTTATAGGGAGGGCCTAGATACGCAGTATTTT.

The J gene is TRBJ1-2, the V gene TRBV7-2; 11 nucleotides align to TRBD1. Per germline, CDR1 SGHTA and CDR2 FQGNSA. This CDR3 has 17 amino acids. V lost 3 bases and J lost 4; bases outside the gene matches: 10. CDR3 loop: CASSLGTGGRGSYGYTF. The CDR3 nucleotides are TGTGCCAGCAGCTTGGGGACAGGGGGACGCGGGAGCTATGGCTACACCTTC.

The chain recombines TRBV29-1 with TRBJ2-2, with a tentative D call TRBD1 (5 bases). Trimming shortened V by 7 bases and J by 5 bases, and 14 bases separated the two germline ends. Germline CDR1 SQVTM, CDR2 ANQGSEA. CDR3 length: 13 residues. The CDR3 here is CSAQGGRTGELFF. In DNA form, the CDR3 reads TGCAGCGCCCAGGGTGGCAGAACCGGGGAGCTGTTTTTT.

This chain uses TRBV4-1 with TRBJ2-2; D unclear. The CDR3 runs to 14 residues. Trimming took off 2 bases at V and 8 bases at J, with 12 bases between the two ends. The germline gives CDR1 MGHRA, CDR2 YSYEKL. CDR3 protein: CASSQLQALGELFF. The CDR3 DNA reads TGCGCCAGCAGCCAACTTCAGGCTCTTGGGGAGCTGTTTTTT.